The clone carrying this T cell receptor (beta chain) appeared many times. These data originate in a study of spatial heterogeneity in lung cancer. Germline V gene lookup returns CDR1 SGDLS and CDR2 YYNGEE. CDR3 size: 14 residues. V shed 3 bases and J 2 bases; nucleotides not matched to a gene: 1. Time point: sample taken at primary tumor resection. Researchers sequenced whole RNA taken from tumor, nontumor lung or frozen PBMC without sorting. The donors were 70 or so patients with non-small cell lung cancer that was early-stage and untreated. Every individual TCR cDNA molecule carried its own unique molecular identifier, which allowed correction of PCR and sequencing errors. TCRdb processed the 5' RACE reads anew with MiXCR; each CDR3 protein has one entry. The table records some 11,000 distinct CDR3 sequences, roughly 7.9% of them present only once.

The chain recombines TRBV9 with TRBJ2-2; 7 bases are a match to TRBD2. The TCR comes from a male donor with early-stage non-small cell lung cancer. The specimen comprised PBMCs, sampled at surgery. CDR3 region: CASSAGGNTGELFF. For the CDR3, the DNA is TGTGCCAGCAGCGCGGGGGGTAACACCGGGGAGCTGTTTTTT.